Reported below is one T cell receptor (beta chain). This CDR3 is built from 13 residues. With V trimmed by 5 bases and J by 4 bases, 2 bases remained unmatched. These data are taken from a study of blood T cell repertoires in COVID-19. At the level of the study: The origin of the acute and convalescent COVID-19 samples was the United States, Italy and Spain.

Profiled with immunoSEQ multiplex PCR; TCRdb holds only in-frame clones, not every one. The data hold more than 200,000 clones, with around 86% observed a single time. Participants' reported clinical history set cohort assignment. This chain connects TRBV12-3 or TRBV12-4 to TRBJ1-1, with 9 positions matching TRBD1. The sequenced sample was PBMCs or T cells enriched from blood (not recorded which). This sequence was found in a man aged 25-40 years in a cohort exposed to, infected with or recovered from COVID-19 (not recorded which). CDR3 amino acids: CASSKQGATEAFF. CDR3 nucleotide sequence: TGTGCCAGCAGTAAACAGGGGGCCACTGAAGCTTTCTTT.